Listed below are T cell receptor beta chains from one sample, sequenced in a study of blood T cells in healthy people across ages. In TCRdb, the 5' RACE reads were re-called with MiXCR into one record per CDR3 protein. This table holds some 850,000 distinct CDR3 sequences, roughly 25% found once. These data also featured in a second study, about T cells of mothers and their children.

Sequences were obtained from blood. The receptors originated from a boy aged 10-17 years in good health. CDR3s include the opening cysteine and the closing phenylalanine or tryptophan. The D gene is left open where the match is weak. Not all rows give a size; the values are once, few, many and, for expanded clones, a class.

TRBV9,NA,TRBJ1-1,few,TGTGCCAGCAGCGTAGAGGGGCGCGGGAACACTGAAGCTTTCTTT,CASSVEGRGNTEAFF
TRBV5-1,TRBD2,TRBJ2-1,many,TGCGCCAGCAGCCGGACTAGCGGGGGGTACAATGAGCAGTTCTTC,CASSRTSGGYNEQFF
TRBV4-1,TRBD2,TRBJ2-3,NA,TGCGCCAGCAGCCAAGTGGCTAGCGGGGCGTCTAGCACAGATACGCAGTATTTT,CASSQVASGASSTDTQYF
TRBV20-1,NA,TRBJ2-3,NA,TGCAGTGCTAGAGGGGCAGGGACCACAGATACGCAGTATTTT,CSARGAGTTDTQYF
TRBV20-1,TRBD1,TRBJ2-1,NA,TGCAGTGCTCCGGGACAGGGGAAGTACAATGAGCAGTTCTTC,CSAPGQGKYNEQFF
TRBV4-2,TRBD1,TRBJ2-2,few,TGTGCCAGCAGCCAAGATGGCCCCGGGACAGAGAACACCGGGGAGCTGTTTTTT,CASSQDGPGTENTGELFF
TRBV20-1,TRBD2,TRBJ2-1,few,TGCAGTGCTCGACTAGCGGGCTCCTACAATGAGCAGTTCTTC,CSARLAGSYNEQFF
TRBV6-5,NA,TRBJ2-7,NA,TGTGCCAGCAGTTACAAACTGAGCTCCTACGAGCAGTACTTC,CASSYKLSSYEQYF
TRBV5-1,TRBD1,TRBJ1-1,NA,TGCGCCAGCAGCTTGGGAACCGGGACAGTGAACACTGAAGCTTTCTTT,CASSLGTGTVNTEAFF
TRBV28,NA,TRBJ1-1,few,TGTGCCAGCGGAGGTGGTGGACTCATGAACACTGAAGCTTTCTTT,CASGGGGLMNTEAFF
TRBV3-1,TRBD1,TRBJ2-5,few,TGTGCCAGCAGCGCGCGACAGGGGGCTGGAGAGACCCAGTACTTC,CASSARQGAGETQYF
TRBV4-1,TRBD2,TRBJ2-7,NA,TGCGCCAGCAGCCAAGCTAGCGGGGGGCACTACGAGCAGTACTTC,CASSQASGGHYEQYF
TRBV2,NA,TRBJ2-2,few,TGTGCCAGCAGTGTGTCCCAGCTAGCGAACACCGGGGAGCTGTTTTTT,CASSVSQLANTGELFF
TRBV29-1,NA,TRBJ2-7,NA,TGCAGCGTTGGTGGAGACAGGGATAGGACTATCTCCTACGAGCAGTACTTC,CSVGGDRDRTISYEQYF
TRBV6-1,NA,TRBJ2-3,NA,TGTGCCAGCAGGGGATGGCAGGGAGGCACAGATACGCAGTATTTT,CASRGWQGGTDTQYF
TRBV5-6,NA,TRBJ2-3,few,TGTGCCAGCAGCTTGGCCGACCCCGATACGCAGTATTTT,CASSLADPDTQYF
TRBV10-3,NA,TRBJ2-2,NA,TGTGCCATCAGAGAGGGGGTTACCGGGGAGCTGTTTTTT,CAIREGVTGELFF